This T cell receptor (beta chain) comes out of a study of control samples from healthy donors and cancer patients. Trimming shortened V by 0 bases and J by 0 bases, and 14 bases separated the two germline ends. The CDR3 is 17 amino acids. In germline, CDR1 is MDHEN, CDR2 SYDVKM. Clones were sequenced by immunoSEQ multiplex PCR, and TCRdb holds only the in-frame ones, with some missing. The profile shows 100,000 to 150,000 clones, about 88% of them singletons. Sequenced material: blood. The TCR comes from a man younger than 35 in good health. The chain joins TRBV28 to TRBJ1-1; D perhaps matches TRBD1 (6 bases). CDR3 loop: CASSLWGAPPMNTEAFF. The CDR3 DNA reads as TGTGCCAGCAGTTTATGGGGGGCGCCCCCCATGAACACTGAAGCTTTCTTT.